Listed below are T cell receptor beta chains from one sample, sequenced in a study of neurological immune-mediated disorders. TCRdb ran MiXCR on the 5' RACE reads and lists one entry per CDR3 protein. The sample includes 45,000 to 70,000 distinct CDR3 sequences, around 4.2% of them seen just once. What was sequenced was PBMCs. The receptors stem from a man aged 45 to 65 with multiple sclerosis. Both conserved end residues are part of each CDR3.

v_call	j_call	cdr3_aa
TRBV20-1	TRBJ2-1	CSASTRFNEQFF
TRBV4-1	TRBJ1-3	CASSQGSGNTIYF
TRBV5-1	TRBJ2-7	CASSSTGDEQYF
TRBV27	TRBJ2-5	CASSLRDTDETQYF
TRBV7-2	TRBJ2-4	CASSPTSLKNIQYF
TRBV5-1	TRBJ2-7	CASSLSKRGGEQYF
TRBV5-1	TRBJ2-7	CASSPGHLYEQYF
TRBV5-6	TRBJ2-3	CASSSAPGQSTDTQYF
TRBV25-1	TRBJ1-1	CASSEWGEGNTEAFF
TRBV20-1	TRBJ1-1	CSAREGGGGAGNTEAFF
TRBV5-1	TRBJ2-7	CASSLDRPPYEQYF
TRBV11-2	TRBJ1-2	CASSLGINYGYTF
TRBV28	TRBJ1-1	CASSFRMNTEAFF
TRBV15	TRBJ1-5	CATSRDSDRYYSNQPQHF
TRBV5-1	TRBJ2-3	CASSSGHLSTDTQYF
TRBV20-1	TRBJ2-1	CSAVSYGRSRRSYNEQFF
TRBV20-1	TRBJ1-5	CSAREFGAVRNQPQHF